This entry is about one T cell receptor (beta chain). An end of the junction does not agree with germline; a read error may underlie this. These data come from a study of cytomegalovirus exposure and HLA in healthy donors. The CDR3 runs 15 residues. From germline, CDR1 is SSHAT and CDR2 FNYEAQ (reference sequence). Both 60 Vbeta primers and 13 Jbeta primers went into the PCR. Sequencing used immunoSEQ multiplex PCR; TCRdb keeps in-frame clones, though not all of them. This table has approximately 180,000 clones, 80% to 85% appearing once. Sequencing was performed on PBMCs. The receptor comes from a young woman in good health and CMV-seronegative. The gene calls are TRBV7-7 and TRBJ2-5, with TRBD1 matching 7 bases. The CDR3 protein is CASSPTGTSVETQYF. Written as DNA, the CDR3 is TGTGCTAGCAGCCCGACAGGGACGTCGGTGGAGACCCAGTACTTC.